This is a list of T cell receptor beta chains from one sample in a study of response to subunit inactivated influenza vaccine. TCRdb passed the RT-PCR reads through MiXCR, listing each CDR3 protein once. This repertoire shows over 750,000 distinct CDR3 sequences, approximately 22% found once; its top ten account for 10%. The sequencing used PBMCs from blood, collected about 5 days after vaccination. All receptors derive from a man aged 50-60 years who received an inactivated influenza vaccine. Each CDR3 is given with its conserved first and last residue. A D gene is named only where the DNA matches it firmly. Clone size, where shown, is once, few, many, or a class for clones that have expanded.

D	J	V	size	CDR3	DNA
TRBD1	TRBJ2-5	TRBV5-6	few	CASSDGTGSRETQYF	TGTGCCAGCAGCGACGGGACAGGCAGTAGGGAGACCCAGTACTTC
.	TRBJ2-3	TRBV29-1	.	CSGRPGGGADTQYF	TGCAGCGGGCGGCCGGGGGGCGGCGCAGATACGCAGTATTTT
.	TRBJ2-5	TRBV7-2	.	CASSFDVGTQYF	TGTGCCAGCAGCTTCGACGTGGGGACCCAGTACTTC
.	TRBJ2-5	TRBV4-2	few	CASSQETGAIQETQYF	TGTGCCAGCAGCCAAGAGACGGGGGCGATCCAAGAGACCCAGTACTTC
TRBD1	TRBJ2-7	TRBV7-9	few	CASSWTGANEQYF	TGTGCCAGCAGCTGGACAGGGGCAAACGAGCAGTACTTC
TRBD2	TRBJ2-5	TRBV30	.	CAWRSRSGEETQYF	TGTGCCTGGAGATCCCGTAGCGGGGAAGAGACCCAGTACTTC
TRBD2	TRBJ2-6	TRBV12-3/TRBV12-4	few	CASSHPTSAGANVLTF	TGTGCCAGCAGTCACCCCACTAGCGCTGGGGCCAACGTCCTGACTTTC
.	TRBJ2-2	TRBV7-3	few	CASSLSGTGSTGELFF	TGTGCCAGCAGCTTATCGGGCACAGGGAGCACCGGGGAGCTGTTTTTT
TRBD1	TRBJ1-3	TRBV4-3	.	CASSQDFNRGVGNTIYF	TGCGCCAGCAGCCAAGATTTCAACAGGGGGGTAGGAAACACCATATATTTT
TRBD1	TRBJ1-1	TRBV12-3/TRBV12-4	.	CASRPDRVGEAFF	TGTGCCAGCAGGCCAGACAGGGTGGGAGAAGCTTTCTTT
TRBD1	TRBJ2-7	TRBV7-3	.	CASSLTNSGTGVHEQYF	TGTGCCAGCAGCTTAACGAACTCCGGGACAGGGGTCCACGAGCAGTACTTC
.	TRBJ1-1	TRBV11-2	.	CASSLDRTEMNTEAFF	TGTGCCAGCAGCTTAGACCGGACAGAAATGAACACTGAAGCTTTCTTT
.	TRBJ2-1	TRBV11-2	.	CASSLGPLGANEQFF	TGTGCCAGCAGCTTAGGGCCTCTGGGGGCAAATGAGCAGTTCTTC
.	TRBJ2-7	TRBV20-1	few	CSARVVLSPYEQYF	TGCAGTGCTAGAGTCGTGTTATCCCCCTACGAGCAGTACTTC
TRBD2	TRBJ2-7	TRBV20-1	few	CSAGLAGVRSYEQYF	TGCAGTGCTGGACTAGCGGGAGTCCGGTCCTACGAGCAGTACTTC